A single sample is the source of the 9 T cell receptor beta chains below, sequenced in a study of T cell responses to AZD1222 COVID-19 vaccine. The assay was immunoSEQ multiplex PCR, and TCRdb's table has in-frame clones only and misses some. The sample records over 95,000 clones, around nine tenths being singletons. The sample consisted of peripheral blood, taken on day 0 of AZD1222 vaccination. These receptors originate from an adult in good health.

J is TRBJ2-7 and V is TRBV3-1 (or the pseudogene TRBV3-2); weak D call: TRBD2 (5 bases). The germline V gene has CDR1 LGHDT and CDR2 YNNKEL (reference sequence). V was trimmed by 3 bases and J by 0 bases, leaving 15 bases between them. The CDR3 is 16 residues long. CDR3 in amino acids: CASSQESSGGSYEQYF. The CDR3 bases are TGTGCCAGCAGCCAGGAATCCAGCGGTGGCTCCTACGAGCAGTACTTC.

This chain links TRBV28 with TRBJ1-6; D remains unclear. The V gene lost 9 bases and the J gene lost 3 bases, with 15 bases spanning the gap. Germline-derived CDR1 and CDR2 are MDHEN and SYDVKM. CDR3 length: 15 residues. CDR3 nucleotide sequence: TGTGCCAGTATCCCTTTGGTTGACTATAATTCACCCCTCCACTTT. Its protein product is CASIPLVDYNSPLHF.

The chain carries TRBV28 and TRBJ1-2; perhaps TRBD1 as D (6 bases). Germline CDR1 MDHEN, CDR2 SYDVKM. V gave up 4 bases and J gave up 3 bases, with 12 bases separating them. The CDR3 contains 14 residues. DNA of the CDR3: TGTGCCAGCAGTTCGAACAGGGACTACTATGGCTACACCTTC. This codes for CASSSNRDYYGYTF.

CDR3 coding DNA: TGTGCCAGTAGTACCGGACAGGATGGTGAAAAACTGTTTTTT. Amino acid sequence: CASSTGQDGEKLFF. The chain has TRBV19 and TRBJ1-4, with TRBD1 matching over 7 bases. V shed 4 bases, J shed 7 bases, and the junction held 6 bases outside the gene matches. The CDR3 is 14 residues long. Germline CDR1 LNHDA, CDR2 SQIVND (reference sequence).

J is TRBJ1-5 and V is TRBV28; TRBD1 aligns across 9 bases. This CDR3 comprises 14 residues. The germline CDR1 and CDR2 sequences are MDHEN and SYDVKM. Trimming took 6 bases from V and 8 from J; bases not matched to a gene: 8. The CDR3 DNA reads TGTGCCAGCAGGACAGGGGGAACGGGAAAGCCCCAGCATTTT. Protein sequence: CASRTGGTGKPQHF.

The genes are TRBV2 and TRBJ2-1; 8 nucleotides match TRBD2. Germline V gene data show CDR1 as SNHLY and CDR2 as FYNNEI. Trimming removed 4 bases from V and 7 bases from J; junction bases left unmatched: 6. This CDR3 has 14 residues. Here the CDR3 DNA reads TGTGCCAGCAGTGTGACGGGAGGGCCGAATGAGCAGTTCTTC. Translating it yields CASSVTGGPNEQFF.

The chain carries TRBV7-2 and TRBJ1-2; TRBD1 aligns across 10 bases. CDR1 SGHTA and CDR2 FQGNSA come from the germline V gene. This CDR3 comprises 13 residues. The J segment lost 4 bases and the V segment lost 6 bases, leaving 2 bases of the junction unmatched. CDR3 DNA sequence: TGTGCCAGCAGGGACAGGGGGGGCTATGGCTACACCTTC. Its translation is CASRDRGGYGYTF.

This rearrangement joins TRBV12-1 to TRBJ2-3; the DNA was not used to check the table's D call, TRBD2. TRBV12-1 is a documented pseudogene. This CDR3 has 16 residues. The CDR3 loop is CASSPRTSGSPDTQYF. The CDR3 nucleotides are TGTGCCAGCAGCCCCCGGACTAGCGGGAGCCCAGATACGCAGTATTTT.

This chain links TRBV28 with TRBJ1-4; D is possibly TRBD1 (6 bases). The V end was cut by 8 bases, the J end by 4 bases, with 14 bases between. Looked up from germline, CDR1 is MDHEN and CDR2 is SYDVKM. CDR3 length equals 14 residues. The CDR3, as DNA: TGTGCCAGCGGTAGAGACAGGAATAATGAAAAACTGTTTTTT. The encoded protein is CASGRDRNNEKLFF.